This T cell receptor (beta chain) derives from a study of cytomegalovirus exposure and HLA in healthy donors. Both 60 Vbeta primers and 13 Jbeta primers went into the PCR. The protocol was immunoSEQ multiplex PCR, while the TCRdb copy is restricted to in-frame clones and leaves out a portion. The sample lists around 200,000 clones, about three quarters seen once, with 1.8% in the top ten. The V end was cut by 6 bases, the J end by 5 bases, with 7 bases between. The germline CDR1 and CDR2 sequences are MNHEY and SMNVEV (reference sequence). This CDR3 is 12 amino acids long. Regarding the study as a whole: Among donors in an Asian-associated ancestry cluster, a later analysis reportedly found fewer N-insertions than the roughly 610-donor mean.

Donors counted as nominally healthy when sampled, yet unrecorded immune exposures were likely. The table lists this clone with a few counts. The antigen is undetermined. Within the sample, other DNA sequences also encode this same CDR3. This sequence was found in a male donor in good health and CMV-seronegative. This chain links TRBV27 with TRBJ2-2, with D maybe TRBD1 (5 bases). Sequencing was done on a sample of PBMCs. CDR3 region: CASSPGTGELFF. CDR3 sequence (DNA): TGTGCCAGCAGCCCAGGGACCGGGGAGCTGTTTTTT.